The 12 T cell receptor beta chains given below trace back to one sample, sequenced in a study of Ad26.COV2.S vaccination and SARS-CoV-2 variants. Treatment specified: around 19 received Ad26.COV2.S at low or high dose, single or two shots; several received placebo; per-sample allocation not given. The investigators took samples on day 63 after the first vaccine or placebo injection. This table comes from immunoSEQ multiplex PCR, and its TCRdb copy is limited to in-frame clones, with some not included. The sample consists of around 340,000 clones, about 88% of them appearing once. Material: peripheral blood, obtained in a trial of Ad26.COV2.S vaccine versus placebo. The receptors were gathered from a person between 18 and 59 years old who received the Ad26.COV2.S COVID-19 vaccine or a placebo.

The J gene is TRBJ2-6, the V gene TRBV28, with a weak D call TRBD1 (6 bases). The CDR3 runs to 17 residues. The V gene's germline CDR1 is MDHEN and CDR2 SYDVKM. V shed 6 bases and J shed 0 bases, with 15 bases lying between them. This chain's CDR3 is CASSPPTGSSGANVLTF. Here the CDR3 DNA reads TGTGCCAGCAGCCCCCCGACAGGCAGCTCTGGGGCCAACGTCCTGACTTTC.

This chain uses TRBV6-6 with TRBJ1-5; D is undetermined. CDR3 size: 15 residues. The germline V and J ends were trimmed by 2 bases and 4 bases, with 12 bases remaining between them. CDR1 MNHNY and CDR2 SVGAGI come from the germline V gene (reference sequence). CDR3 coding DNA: TGTGCCAGCAGTTACCCCCCCGCGAATAATCAGCCCCAGCATTTT. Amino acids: CASSYPPANNQPQHF.

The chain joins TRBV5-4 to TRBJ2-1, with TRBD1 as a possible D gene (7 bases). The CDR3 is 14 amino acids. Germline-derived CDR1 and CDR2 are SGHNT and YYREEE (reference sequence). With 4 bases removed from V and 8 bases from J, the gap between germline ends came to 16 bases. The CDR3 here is CASSPPGGGYEQFF. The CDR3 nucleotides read TGTGCCAGCAGCCCTCCCGGAGGGGGCTATGAGCAGTTCTTC.

The CDR3 DNA sequence: TGTGCCAGCTCACCCACCCGGACAGGGGATTCACCCCTCCACTTT. Translation gives CASSPTRTGDSPLHF. This chain joins TRBV18 and TRBJ1-6; TRBD1 aligns across 9 bases. The germline V gene encodes CDR1 KGHSH and CDR2 LQKENI. This CDR3 is 15 amino acids long. V gave up 3 bases and J gave up 8 bases; unmatched junction bases: 5.

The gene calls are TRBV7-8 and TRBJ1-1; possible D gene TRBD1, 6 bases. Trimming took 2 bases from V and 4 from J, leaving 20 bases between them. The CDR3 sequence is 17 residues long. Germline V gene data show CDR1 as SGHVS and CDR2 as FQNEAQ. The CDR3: CASSLNAAGAGGTEAFF. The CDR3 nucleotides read TGTGCCAGCAGCTTAAACGCGGCAGGGGCGGGTGGCACTGAAGCTTTCTTT.

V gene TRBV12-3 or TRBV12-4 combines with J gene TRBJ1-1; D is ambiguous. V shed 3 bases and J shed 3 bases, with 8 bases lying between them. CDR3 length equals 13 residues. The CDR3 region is CASSFSPDTEAFF. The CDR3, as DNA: TGTGCCAGCAGTTTTTCCCCCGACACTGAAGCTTTCTTT.

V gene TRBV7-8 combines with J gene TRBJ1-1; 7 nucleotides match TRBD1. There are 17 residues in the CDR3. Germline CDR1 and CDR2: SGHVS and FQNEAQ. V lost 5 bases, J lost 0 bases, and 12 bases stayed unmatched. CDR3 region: CASSRTLTGNMNTEAFF. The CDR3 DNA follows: TGTGCCAGCAGCCGAACACTGACAGGGAACATGAACACTGAAGCTTTCTTT.

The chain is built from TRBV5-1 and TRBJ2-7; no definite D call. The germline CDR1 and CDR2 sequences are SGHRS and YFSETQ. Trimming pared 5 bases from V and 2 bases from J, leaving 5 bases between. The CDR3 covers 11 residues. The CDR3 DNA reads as TGCGCCAGCAGTTTCGCCTACGAGCAGTACTTC. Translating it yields CASSFAYEQYF.

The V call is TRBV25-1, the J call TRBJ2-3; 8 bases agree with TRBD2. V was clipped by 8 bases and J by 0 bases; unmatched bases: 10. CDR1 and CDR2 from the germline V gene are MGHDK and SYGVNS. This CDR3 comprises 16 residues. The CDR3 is CASARGGTASTDTQYF. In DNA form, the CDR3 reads TGTGCCAGCGCCCGCGGGGGGACGGCTAGCACAGATACGCAGTATTTT. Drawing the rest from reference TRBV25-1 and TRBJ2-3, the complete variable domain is EADIYQTPRYLVIGTGKKITLECSQTMGHDKMYWYQQDPGMELHLIHYSYGVNSTEKGDLSSESTVSRIRTEHFPLTLESARPSHTSQYLCASARGGTASTDTQYFGPGTRLTVL.

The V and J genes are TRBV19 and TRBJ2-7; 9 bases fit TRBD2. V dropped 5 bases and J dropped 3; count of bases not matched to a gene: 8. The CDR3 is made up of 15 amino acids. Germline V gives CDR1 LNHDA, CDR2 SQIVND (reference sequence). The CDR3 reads CASSLSGGDLYEQYF. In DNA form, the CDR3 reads TGTGCCAGTAGTCTTAGCGGGGGCGACCTCTACGAGCAGTACTTC.

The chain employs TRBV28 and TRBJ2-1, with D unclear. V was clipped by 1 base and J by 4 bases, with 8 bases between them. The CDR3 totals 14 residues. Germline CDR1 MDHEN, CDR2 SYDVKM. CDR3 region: CASSLLDLYNEQFF. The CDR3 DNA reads TGTGCCAGCAGTTTATTGGATCTATACAATGAGCAGTTCTTC.

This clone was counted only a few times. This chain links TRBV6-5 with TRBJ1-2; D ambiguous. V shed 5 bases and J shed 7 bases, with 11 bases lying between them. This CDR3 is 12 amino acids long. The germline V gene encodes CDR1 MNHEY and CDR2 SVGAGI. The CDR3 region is CASSQPPGGYTF. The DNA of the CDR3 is TGTGCCAGCAGTCAACCTCCAGGTGGCTACACCTTC.